Listed here are 14 T cell receptor beta chains from one sample, sequenced in a study of T cell repertoires in cytomegalovirus infection. TCRdb reanalysed the reads using MiXCR and keeps one entry per CDR3 protein. The repertoire holds approximately 750,000 distinct CDR3 sequences, with 35% to 40% as singletons. The sample comprised PBMCs. The source is a human donor in good health (CMV status not recorded). Some clones in this sample may be carry-over from other donors' samples.

This sequence joins TRBV19 and TRBJ2-3, with a weak D call TRBD1 (5 bases). Looked up from germline, CDR1 is LNHDA and CDR2 is SQIVND (reference sequence). V was pared by 9 bases and J by 3 bases, with 19 bases between. The CDR3 length is 15 residues. The CDR3 reads CASATANGYTDTQYF. The CDR3 DNA sequence: TGTGCCAGCGCGACAGCAAATGGATATACAGATACGCAGTATTTT.

This clonotype has just a few counts. CDR3 sequence reads: CASTQGGRNTEAFF. CDR3 DNA: TGTGCCAGTACCCAGGGCGGGCGGAACACTGAAGCTTTCTTT. This chain connects TRBV19 to TRBJ1-1; a weak D match, TRBD1 (5 bases). Trimming shortened V by 7 bases and J by 1 base, and 13 bases separated the two germline ends. Per the germline V gene, CDR1 is LNHDA and CDR2 is SQIVND (reference sequence). This CDR3 has 14 residues.

The chain couples TRBV28 to TRBJ2-7, with D possibly TRBD1 on 6 matching bases. This CDR3 region has 14 residues. Germline V lookup: CDR1 MDHEN, CDR2 SYDVKM. V lost 9 bases to trimming and J lost 0 bases, with 15 bases between them. DNA for the CDR3: TGTGCCAGTAGGACAGAGTACAGCTCCTACGAGCAGTACTTC. Its translation is CASRTEYSSYEQYF.

V and J are TRBV7-9 and TRBJ2-7; tentative D call: TRBD1 (6 bases). CDR3 length: 14 residues. V shed 5 bases and J shed 2 bases, with 13 bases lying between them. Germline lookup yields CDR1 SEHNR and CDR2 FQNEAQ (reference sequence). DNA for the CDR3: TGTGCCAGCAGCCCCCAGGGGAAGACCTACGAGCAGTACTTC. Translation gives CASSPQGKTYEQYF.

This chain joins TRBV10-2 and TRBJ2-1, with 7 bases lining up with TRBD2. V shed 4 bases, J shed 8 bases, and the junction held 14 bases outside the gene matches. The CDR3 sequence is 16 residues long. In germline, CDR1 is WSHSY, CDR2 SAAADI. CDR3 sequence (DNA): TGCGCCAGCAGTGCACAGGCGGGAGCTCTGGGAGATGAGCAGTTCTTC. It translates to CASSAQAGALGDEQFF.

This chain joins TRBV5-1 and TRBJ2-5; D possibly corresponds to TRBD2 (6 bases). The CDR3 is 14 residues long. Between the trimmed V and J ends, which lost 4 bases and 5 bases, there was a span of 15 bases. In germline, CDR1 is SGHRS, CDR2 YFSETQ. For the CDR3, the DNA is TGCGCCAGCAGCGGCGATCTAGCGTGGGAGACCCAGTACTTC. Residues: CASSGDLAWETQYF. Combining the CDR3 with reference TRBV5-1 and TRBJ2-5 gives the whole variable domain KAGVTQTPRYLIKTRGQQVTLSCSPISGHRSVSWYQQTPGQGLQFLFEYFSETQRNKGNFPGRFSGRQFSNSRSEMNVSTLELGDSALYLCASSGDLAWETQYFGPGTRLLVL.

The chain uses TRBV7-9 and TRBJ1-5; 9 positions match TRBD1. Trimming took 5 bases from V and 5 from J; bases not matched to a gene: 16. Germline CDR1 and CDR2: SEHNR and FQNEAQ (reference sequence). CDR3 length equals 18 residues. As DNA, the CDR3 is TGTGCCAGCAGCCCCGGACGGACAGGGGCTACAAGGGATCAGCCCCAGCATTTT. Translated: CASSPGRTGATRDQPQHF.

V is TRBV5-1 and J is TRBJ2-2; no definite D call. With 1 base removed from V and 7 bases from J, the gap between germline ends came to 8 bases. Per the germline V gene, CDR1 is SGHRS and CDR2 is YFSETQ. CDR3 length: 13 residues. CDR3 coding DNA: TGCGCCAGCAGCTTGCCATCCTTCGGGGAGCTGTTTTTT. Protein: CASSLPSFGELFF.

The V call is TRBV19, the J call TRBJ2-1; possibly TRBD1 for D (6 bases). The CDR3 is 15 residues long. The V end was cut by 1 base, the J end by 3 bases, with 10 bases between. Germline V lookup: CDR1 LNHDA, CDR2 SQIVND (reference sequence). The CDR3 spells CASSIAPTGYNEQFF. Written as DNA, the CDR3 is TGTGCCAGTAGTATAGCCCCGACAGGCTACAATGAGCAGTTCTTC.

The genes are TRBV9 and TRBJ1-2; D gene unclear. The CDR3 has 13 amino acids. Germline CDR1 reads SGDLS; CDR2 reads YYNGEE. Trimming left V 4 bases short and J 4 bases short, with 11 bases between. The CDR3 loop is CASSSTLSYGYTF. DNA of the CDR3: TGTGCCAGCAGCTCAACCCTCTCCTATGGCTACACCTTC.

J is TRBJ2-7 and V is TRBV6-1, with 9 bases fitting TRBD1. Germline V gives CDR1 MNHNS, CDR2 SASEGT. The CDR3 runs 16 residues. After removal of 0 bases from V and 6 bases from J, the junction contained 9 bases not matched to a gene. The CDR3 sequence: CASSEAAGQGSTEQYF. In nucleotides, the CDR3 is TGTGCCAGCAGTGAAGCCGCGGGACAGGGATCAACCGAGCAGTACTTC.

The table lists this clonotype with a few counts. The chain couples TRBV12-3 or TRBV12-4 to TRBJ1-5; TRBD1 is a possible D gene (6 bases). V was cut by 4 bases and J by 3 bases, with 10 bases left in between. The CDR3 runs to 14 residues. CDR3 in DNA: TGTGCCAGCAGTTGGGGGCCCATCAATCAGCCCCAGCATTTT. This codes for CASSWGPINQPQHF.

This clonotype was observed at least ten times. The chain is built from TRBV7-9 and TRBJ2-7, with 9 nucleotides matching TRBD1. V dropped 2 bases and J dropped 3; count of bases not matched to a gene: 5. The CDR3 is 15 residues long. Germline V gene lookup returns CDR1 SEHNR and CDR2 FQNEAQ (reference sequence). CDR3 amino acids: CASSLKGTGSYEQYF. As DNA, the CDR3 is TGTGCCAGCAGCTTAAAGGGGACAGGGAGCTACGAGCAGTACTTC.

Points on this clonotype: One end of the junction fails to match germline, which may point to a read error. The chain joins TRBV7-2 to TRBJ2-3, with 9 bases matching TRBD1. This CDR3 comprises 16 residues. Germline CDR1 SGHTA, CDR2 FQGNSA. This chain's CDR3 is CASSPRTGVYPDTQYF. The CDR3 DNA sequence: TGTGCAAGCAGCCCCCGGACAGGGGTTTACCCAGATACTCAGTATTTT.